This note documents a single T cell receptor (beta chain) sequence. The data originate from a study of blood T cell repertoires in COVID-19. The CDR3 covers 16 residues. Trimming left V 0 bases short and J 1 base short, with 11 bases between. Germline V gene data show CDR1 as LGHDT and CDR2 as YNNKEL (reference sequence). Assay used: immunoSEQ multiplex PCR; TCRdb lists only in-frame clones, some missing. In the table there are about 54,000 clones, around 85% of which are singletons. The chain combines TRBV3-1 (or the pseudogene TRBV3-2) with TRBJ2-3, with a tentative D call TRBD2 (6 bases). Material for sequencing was peripheral blood. The sequence was obtained from a human donor in a cohort sampled during active COVID-19. CDR3 region: CASSQDRPSGTDTQYF. The CDR3 DNA sequence: TGTGCCAGCAGCCAAGATCGGCCTAGCGGCACAGATACGCAGTATTTT.